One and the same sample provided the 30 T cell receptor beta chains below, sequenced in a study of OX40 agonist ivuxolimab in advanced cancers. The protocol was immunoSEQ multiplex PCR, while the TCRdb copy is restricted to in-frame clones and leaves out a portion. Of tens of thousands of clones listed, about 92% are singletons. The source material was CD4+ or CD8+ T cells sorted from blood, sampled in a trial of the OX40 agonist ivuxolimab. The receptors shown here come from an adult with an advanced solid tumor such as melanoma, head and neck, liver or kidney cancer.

The CDR3 DNA reads as TGCGCCAGCAGCCATCATTCCCTCAATTCAACCTACGAGCAGTACTTC. It translates to CASSHHSLNSTYEQYF. The genes are TRBV5-1 and TRBJ2-7; no reliable D call. V lost 4 bases and J lost 2, with 19 bases in between. This CDR3 region has 16 residues. CDR1 is SGHRS and CDR2 is YFSETQ in the germline V gene.

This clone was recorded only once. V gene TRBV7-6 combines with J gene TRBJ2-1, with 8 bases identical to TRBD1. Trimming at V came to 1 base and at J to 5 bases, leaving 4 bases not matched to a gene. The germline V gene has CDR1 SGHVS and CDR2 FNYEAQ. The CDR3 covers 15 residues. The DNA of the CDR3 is TGTGCCAGCAGCTTAGTTGGACAGGGAGACAATGAGCAGTTCTTC. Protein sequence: CASSLVGQGDNEQFF.

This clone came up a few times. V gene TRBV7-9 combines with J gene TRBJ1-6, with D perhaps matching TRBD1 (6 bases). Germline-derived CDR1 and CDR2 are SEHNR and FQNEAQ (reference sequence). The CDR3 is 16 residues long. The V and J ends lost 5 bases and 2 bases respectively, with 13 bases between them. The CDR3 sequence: CASSQRTDTYNSPLHF. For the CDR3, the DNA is TGTGCCAGCAGCCAGCGGACAGATACCTATAATTCACCCCTCCACTTT.

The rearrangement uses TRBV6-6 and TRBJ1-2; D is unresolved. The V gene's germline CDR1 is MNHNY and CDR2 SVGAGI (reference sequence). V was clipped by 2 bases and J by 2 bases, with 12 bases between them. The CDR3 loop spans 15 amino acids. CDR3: CASSYPGASNYGYTF. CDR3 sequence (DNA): TGTGCCAGCAGTTACCCGGGAGCGTCGAACTATGGCTACACCTTC.

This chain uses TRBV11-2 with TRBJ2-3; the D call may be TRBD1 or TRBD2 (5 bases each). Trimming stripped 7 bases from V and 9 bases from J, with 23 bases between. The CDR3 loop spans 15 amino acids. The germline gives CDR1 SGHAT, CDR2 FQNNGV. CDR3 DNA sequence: TGTGCCAGCACGTCGGGGCGTTTTTCGGAGTTGACGCAGTATTTT. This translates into CASTSGRFSELTQYF.

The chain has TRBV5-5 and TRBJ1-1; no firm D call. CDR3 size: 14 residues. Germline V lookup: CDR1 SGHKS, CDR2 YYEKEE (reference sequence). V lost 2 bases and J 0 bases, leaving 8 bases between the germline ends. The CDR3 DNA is TGTGCCAGCAGCTTTTTAACAGTGAACACTGAAGCTTTCTTT. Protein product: CASSFLTVNTEAFF.

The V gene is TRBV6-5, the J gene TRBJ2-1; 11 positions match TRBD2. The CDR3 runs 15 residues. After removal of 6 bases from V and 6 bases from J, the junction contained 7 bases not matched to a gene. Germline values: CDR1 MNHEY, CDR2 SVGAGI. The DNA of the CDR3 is TGTGCCAGCAGGCAACTAGCGGGGGTTGTCAATGAGCAGTTCTTC. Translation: CASRQLAGVVNEQFF.

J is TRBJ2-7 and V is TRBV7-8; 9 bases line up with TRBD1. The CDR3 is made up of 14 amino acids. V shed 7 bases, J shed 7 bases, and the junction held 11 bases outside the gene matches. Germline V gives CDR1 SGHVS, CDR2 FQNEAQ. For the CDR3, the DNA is TGTGCCAGCACCGCTGGGACAGGGTTTTCAGAGCAGTACTTC. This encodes CASTAGTGFSEQYF.

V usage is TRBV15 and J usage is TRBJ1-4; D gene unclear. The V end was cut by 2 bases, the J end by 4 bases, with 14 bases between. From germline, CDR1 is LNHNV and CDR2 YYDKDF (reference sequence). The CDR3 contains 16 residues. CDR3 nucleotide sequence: TGTGCCACCAGCAGACAGGAGGTGGGATTTAATGAAAAACTGTTTTTT. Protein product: CATSRQEVGFNEKLFF.

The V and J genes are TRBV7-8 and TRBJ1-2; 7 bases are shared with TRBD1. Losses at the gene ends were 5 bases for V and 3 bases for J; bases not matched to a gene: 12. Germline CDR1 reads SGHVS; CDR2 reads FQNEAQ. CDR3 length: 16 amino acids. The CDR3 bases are TGTGCCAGCAGCCGAGGGGGCCACGGACTGGACTATGGCTACACCTTC. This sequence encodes CASSRGGHGLDYGYTF.

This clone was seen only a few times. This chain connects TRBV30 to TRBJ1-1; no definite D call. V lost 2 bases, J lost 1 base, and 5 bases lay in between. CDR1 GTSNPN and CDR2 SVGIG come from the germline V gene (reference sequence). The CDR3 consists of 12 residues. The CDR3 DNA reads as TGTGCCTGGAGTCCGGGGAACACTGAAGCTTTCTTT. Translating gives CAWSPGNTEAFF.

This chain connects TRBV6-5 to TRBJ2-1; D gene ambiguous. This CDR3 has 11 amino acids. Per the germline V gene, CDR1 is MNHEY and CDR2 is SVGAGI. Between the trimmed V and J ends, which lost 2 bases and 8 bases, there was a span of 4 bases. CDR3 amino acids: CASSYAYEQFF. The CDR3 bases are TGTGCCAGCAGTTACGCGTATGAGCAGTTCTTC.

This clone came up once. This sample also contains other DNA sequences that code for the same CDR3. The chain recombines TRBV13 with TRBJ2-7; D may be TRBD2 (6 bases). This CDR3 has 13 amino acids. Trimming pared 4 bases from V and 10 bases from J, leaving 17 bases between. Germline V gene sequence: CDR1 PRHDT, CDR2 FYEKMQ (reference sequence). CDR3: CASSSGVLGIQYF. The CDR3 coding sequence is TGTGCCAGCAGCTCGGGGGTGTTAGGGATACAGTACTTC.

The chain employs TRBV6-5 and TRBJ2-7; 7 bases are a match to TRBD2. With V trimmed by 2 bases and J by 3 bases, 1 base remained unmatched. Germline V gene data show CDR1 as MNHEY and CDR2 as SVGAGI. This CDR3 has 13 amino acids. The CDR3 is CASSYREGYEQYF. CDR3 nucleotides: TGTGCCAGCAGTTACAGGGAGGGCTACGAGCAGTACTTC.

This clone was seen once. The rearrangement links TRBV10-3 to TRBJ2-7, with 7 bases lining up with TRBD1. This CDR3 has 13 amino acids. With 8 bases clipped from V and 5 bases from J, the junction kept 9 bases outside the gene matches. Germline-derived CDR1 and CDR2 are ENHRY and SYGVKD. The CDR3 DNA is TGTGCCATCGAGGAGACAGGGACCCACGAGCAGTACTTC. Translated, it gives CAIEETGTHEQYF.

Written as DNA, the CDR3 is TGTGCCAGCAGTTACACCGTAGTCACAGATACGCAGTATTTT. It yields the protein CASSYTVVTDTQYF. V gene TRBV6-5 combines with J gene TRBJ2-3; the D is unclear. The CDR3 is made up of 14 amino acids. CDR1 is MNHEY and CDR2 is SVGAGI in the germline V gene. With 2 bases removed from V and 2 bases from J, the gap between germline ends came to 8 bases.

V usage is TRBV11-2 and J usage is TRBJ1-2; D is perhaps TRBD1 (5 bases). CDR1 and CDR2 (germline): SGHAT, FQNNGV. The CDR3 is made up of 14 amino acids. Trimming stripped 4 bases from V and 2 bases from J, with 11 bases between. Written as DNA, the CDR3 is TGTGCCAGCAGCTCACCGGGACGCAACTATGGCTACACCTTC. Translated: CASSSPGRNYGYTF.

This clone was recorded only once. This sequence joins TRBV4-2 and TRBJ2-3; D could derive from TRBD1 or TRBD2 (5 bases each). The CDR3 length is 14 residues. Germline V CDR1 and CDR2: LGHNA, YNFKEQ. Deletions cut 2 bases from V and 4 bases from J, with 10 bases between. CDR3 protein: CASSQMGVADTQYF. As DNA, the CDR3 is TGTGCCAGCAGCCAAATGGGGGTAGCAGATACGCAGTATTTT.

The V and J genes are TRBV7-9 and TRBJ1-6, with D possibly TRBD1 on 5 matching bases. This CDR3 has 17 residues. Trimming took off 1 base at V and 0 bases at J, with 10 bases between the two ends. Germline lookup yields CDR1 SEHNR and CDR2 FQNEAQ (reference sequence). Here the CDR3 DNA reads TGTGCCAGCAGCTTAGTTTCGGGGGTCTCCTATAATTCACCCCTCCACTTT. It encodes CASSLVSGVSYNSPLHF.

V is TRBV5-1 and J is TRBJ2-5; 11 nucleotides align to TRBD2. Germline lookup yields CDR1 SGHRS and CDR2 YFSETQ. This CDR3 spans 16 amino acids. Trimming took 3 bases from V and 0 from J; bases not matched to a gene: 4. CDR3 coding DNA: TGCGCCAGCAGCTATTCTAGCGGGGGGTACCAAGAGACCCAGTACTTC. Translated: CASSYSSGGYQETQYF.

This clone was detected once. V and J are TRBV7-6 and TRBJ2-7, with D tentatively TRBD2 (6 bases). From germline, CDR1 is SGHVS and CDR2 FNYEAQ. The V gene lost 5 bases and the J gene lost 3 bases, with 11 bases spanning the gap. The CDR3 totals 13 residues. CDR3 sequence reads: CASSTGLVYEQYF. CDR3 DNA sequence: TGTGCCAGCAGCACGGGACTTGTCTACGAGCAGTACTTC.

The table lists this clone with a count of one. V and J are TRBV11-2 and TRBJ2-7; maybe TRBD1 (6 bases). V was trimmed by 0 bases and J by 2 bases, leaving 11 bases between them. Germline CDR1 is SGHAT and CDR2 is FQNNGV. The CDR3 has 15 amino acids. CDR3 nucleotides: TGTGCCAGCAGCTTAGACAGGGGCCGGGCCTACGAGCAGTACTTC. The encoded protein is CASSLDRGRAYEQYF. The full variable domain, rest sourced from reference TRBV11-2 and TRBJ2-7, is EAGVAQSPRYKIIEKRQSVAFWCNPISGHATLYWYQQILGQGPKLLIQFQNNGVVDDSQLPKDRFSAERLKGVDSTLKIQPAKLEDSAVYLCASSLDRGRAYEQYFGPGTRLTVT.

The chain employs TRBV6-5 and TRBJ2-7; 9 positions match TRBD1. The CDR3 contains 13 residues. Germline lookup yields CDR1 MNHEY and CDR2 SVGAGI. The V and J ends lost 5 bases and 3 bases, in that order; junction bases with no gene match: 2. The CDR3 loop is CASSLGQGYEQYF. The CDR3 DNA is TGTGCCAGCAGTCTGGGACAGGGCTACGAGCAGTACTTC.

The CDR3 DNA follows: TGCGCCAGCAGCCTGAGGGGGGACTCCTACGAGCAGTACTTC. It encodes CASSLRGDSYEQYF. The chain joins TRBV10-2 to TRBJ2-5, with D perhaps assigned TRBD1 or TRBD2 (6 bases each). Near its end, the DNA agrees better with TRBJ2-7, so the J call may be wrong. The V gene's germline CDR1 is WSHSY and CDR2 SAAADI. The CDR3 is 14 amino acids.

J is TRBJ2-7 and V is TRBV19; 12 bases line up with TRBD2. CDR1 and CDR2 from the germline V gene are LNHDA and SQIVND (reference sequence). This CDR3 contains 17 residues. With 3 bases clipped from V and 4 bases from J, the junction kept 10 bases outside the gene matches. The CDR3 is CASSIGLAGTRGYEQYF. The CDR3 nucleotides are TGTGCCAGTAGTATCGGACTAGCGGGGACCCGAGGGTACGAGCAGTACTTC.

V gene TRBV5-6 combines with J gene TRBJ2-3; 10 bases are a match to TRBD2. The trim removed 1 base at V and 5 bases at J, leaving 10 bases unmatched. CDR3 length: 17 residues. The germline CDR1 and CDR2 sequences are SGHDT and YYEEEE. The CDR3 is CASSLNSGGADRDTQYF. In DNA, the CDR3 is TGTGCCAGCAGCTTGAACAGCGGGGGGGCCGACCGAGATACGCAGTATTTT.

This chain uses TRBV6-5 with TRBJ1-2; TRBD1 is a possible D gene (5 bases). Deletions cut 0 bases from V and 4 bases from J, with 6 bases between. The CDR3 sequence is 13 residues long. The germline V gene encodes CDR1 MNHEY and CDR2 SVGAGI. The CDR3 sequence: CASSYSTAYGYTF. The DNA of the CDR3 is TGTGCCAGCAGTTACTCGACAGCCTATGGCTACACCTTC.

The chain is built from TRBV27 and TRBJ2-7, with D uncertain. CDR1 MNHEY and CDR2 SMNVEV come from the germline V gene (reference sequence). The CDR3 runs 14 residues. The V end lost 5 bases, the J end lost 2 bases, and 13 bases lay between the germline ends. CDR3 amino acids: CASSPTPPTYEQYF. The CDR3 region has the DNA TGTGCCAGCAGTCCGACACCCCCTACCTACGAGCAGTACTTC.

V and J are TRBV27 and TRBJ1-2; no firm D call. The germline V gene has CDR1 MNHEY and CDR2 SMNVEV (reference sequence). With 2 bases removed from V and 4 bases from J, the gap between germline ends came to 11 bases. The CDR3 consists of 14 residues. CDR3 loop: CASSLSVGGYGYTF. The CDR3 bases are TGTGCCAGCAGTTTAAGTGTGGGCGGCTATGGCTACACCTTC.

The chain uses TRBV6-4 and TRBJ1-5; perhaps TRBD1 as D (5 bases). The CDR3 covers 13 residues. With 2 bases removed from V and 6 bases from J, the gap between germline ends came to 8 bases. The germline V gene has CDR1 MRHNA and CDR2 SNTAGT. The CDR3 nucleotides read TGTGCCAGCAGTGACGGGAGGGGTCAGCCCCAGCATTTT. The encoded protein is CASSDGRGQPQHF.